This T cell receptor beta chain was identified during a study of CD8 T cells in ankylosing spondylitis. TCRdb analysed the 5' RACE reads with MiXCR anew, one entry per CDR3 protein. The table records fewer than 450,000 distinct CDR3 sequences, 17% of them present only once. Germline V gives CDR1 SGHNT, CDR2 YENEEA. This CDR3 has 15 residues. The J segment lost 6 bases and the V segment lost 5 bases, leaving 8 bases of the junction unmatched. The study's findings and limits: Disease-linked clones reportedly concentrated significantly in matched ankylosing spondylitis synovial fluid. Ankylosing spondylitis blood appeared to carry a characteristic TCR beta motif of seven to nine highly homologous variants. Disease-linked clones were found to be CD8+ and relatively rare in peripheral blood.

About this clonotype itself: The target antigen is unknown.

The clonotype comes from a male donor with ankylosing spondylitis. The chain couples TRBV11-3 to TRBJ2-1, with TRBD1 identical over 9 bases. Sequencing input: blood, either unsorted or a sorted T cell fraction (not recorded which). The CDR3 DNA sequence: TGTGCCAGCAGCCTTACGGGACAGGGAGGCAATGAGCAGTTCTTC. The encoded protein is CASSLTGQGGNEQFF.